The rows below give T cell receptor beta chains drawn from one sample of a study of cytomegalovirus exposure and HLA in healthy donors. Profiling relied on immunoSEQ multiplex PCR, and the TCRdb table lists in-frame clones only, not all of them. The sample shows about 140,000 clones, roughly 81% of them seen only once. Sequenced sample: PBMCs. The receptor source for this set is a woman aged 25 to 39 in good health and CMV-seronegative. CDR3s include the opening cysteine and the closing phenylalanine or tryptophan. D genes are given only for firm matches. Expanded clones are given a class, and other clones once, few, many or no size at all.

TRBJ2-1,NA,TRBV6-1,TRBD2,TGTGCCAGCAGTGGGCTAGCGGGGGGGCTCGGTGAGCAGTTCTTC,CASSGLAGGLGEQFF
TRBJ2-3,NA,TRBV5-8,TRBD2,TGTGCCAGCAGCCCAGGGACTAGCGGGGGGACAGATACGCAGTATTTT,CASSPGTSGGTDTQYF
TRBJ1-6,few,TRBV7-6,TRBD1,TGTGCCAGCAGCCCCGGGACAGGGGATTCACCCCTCCACTTT,CASSPGTGDSPLHF
TRBJ1-2,once,TRBV11-2,TRBD1,TGTGCCAGCAGCTCGAACCGGGACAGGGTCGATGGCTACACCTTC,CASSSNRDRVDGYTF
TRBJ1-1,NA,TRBV29-1,NA,TGCAGCACCTCCGACATGATGAACACTGAAGCTTTCTTT,CSTSDMMNTEAFF
TRBJ1-1,NA,TRBV9,TRBD1,TGTGCCAGCAGCGTAGGGCAGGGGGCGGACACTGAAGCTTTCTTT,CASSVGQGADTEAFF
TRBJ2-5,NA,TRBV4-1,TRBD1,TGCGCCAGCAGCCCGGACAGGGGAGGAGGACAAGAGACCCAGTACTTC,CASSPDRGGGQETQYF
TRBJ2-7,NA,TRBV19,TRBD1,TGTGCCAGTAGTACCCGGGACAGGGGGCAGAACGAGCAGTACTTC,CASSTRDRGQNEQYF
TRBJ2-3,NA,TRBV11-3,TRBD2,TGTGCCAGCAGCTTTGGCGGGGGTACAGATACGCAGTATTTT,CASSFGGGTDTQYF
TRBJ1-3,once,TRBV2,TRBD1,TGTGCCAGCAGCCCCGACAGGGGTTCTGGAAACACCATATATTTT,CASSPDRGSGNTIYF
TRBJ2-7,NA,TRBV6-6,NA,TGTGCCAGCAGTCCCCGGGAAGGGAACATTTACGAGCAGTACTTC,CASSPREGNIYEQYF
TRBJ1-2,NA,TRBV18,NA,TGTGCCAGCTCACCAAATCGAGCAGGGTACTTCTATGGCTACACCTTC,CASSPNRAGYFYGYTF
TRBJ1-1,NA,TRBV28,TRBD1,TGTGCCAGCAGTTTCCTCGGACAGGGCTCTGAAGCTTTCTTT,CASSFLGQGSEAFF
TRBJ2-1,NA,TRBV27,NA,TGTGCCAGCAGTTTATACTCGTGGGCGAACAATGAGCAGTTCTTC,CASSLYSWANNEQFF
TRBJ2-1,NA,TRBV5-1,TRBD2,TGCGCCAGCAGCTTGGGGCTAGCGGGGGGTAACTACAATGAGCAGTTCTTC,CASSLGLAGGNYNEQFF
TRBJ1-4,NA,TRBV4-3,NA,TGCGCCAGCAGCCAAGATTGGCTGTTCAATGAAAAACTGTTTTTT,CASSQDWLFNEKLFF
TRBJ1-2,NA,TRBV7-2,NA,TGTGCCAGCAGCGCCCTAAGGGGTTTTAACTATGGCTACACCTTC,CASSALRGFNYGYTF
TRBJ2-3,NA,TRBV9,NA,TGTGCCAGCAGCTTCGAAGGGGGAGATACGCAGTATTTT,CASSFEGGDTQYF
TRBJ2-1,few,TRBV11-2,TRBD1,TGTGCCAGCAGCTTAGGACAGGGTTTACCCTACAATGAGCAGTTCTTC,CASSLGQGLPYNEQFF
TRBJ2-1,NA,TRBV11-1,NA,TGTGCCAGCAGCTTAGGGGCGAGCTCCTACAATGAGCAGTTCTTC,CASSLGASSYNEQFF
TRBJ2-2,NA,TRBV19,NA,TGTGCCAGTAATGGAGGGCAGAAGAACACCGGGGAGCTGTTTTTT,CASNGGQKNTGELFF
TRBJ1-5,NA,TRBV19,NA,TGTGCCAGTAGCCCCATAGCGGGGCGGAATAGCAATCAGCCCCAGCATTTT,CASSPIAGRNSNQPQHF
TRBJ1-4,once,TRBV30,TRBD1,TGTGCCTGGAGTGTACGGACAGGGAGAAATGAAAAACTGTTTTTT,CAWSVRTGRNEKLFF
TRBJ2-7,NA,TRBV18,TRBD1,TGTGCCAGCTCCGGGACAGGGACCTCCGAGCAGTACTTC,CASSGTGTSEQYF
TRBJ2-1,NA,TRBV5-1,TRBD1,TGCGCCAGCACCTCTGTGGGACAGGGTTACAATGAGCAGTTCTTC,CASTSVGQGYNEQFF
TRBJ1-1,NA,TRBV29-1,NA,TGCAGTGTAGTGACGGGACTTAACACTGAAGCTTTCTTT,CSVVTGLNTEAFF
TRBJ2-3,NA,TRBV5-1,TRBD2,TGCGCCAGCAGCACGGGGGGGCTCGCAGATACGCAGTATTTT,CASSTGGLADTQYF
TRBJ1-6,NA,TRBV2,NA,TGTGCCAGCAGGAGGGAGGGTTCCTATAATTCACCCCTCCACTTT,CASRREGSYNSPLHF
TRBJ1-1,NA,TRBV9,NA,TGTGCCAGCAGCGTAGGCACACCCCGCAACACTGAAGCTTTCTTT,CASSVGTPRNTEAFF
TRBJ1-4,NA,TRBV2,NA,TGTGCCAGCAGTGAAGTGGCAGGGACTAATGAAAAACTGTTTTTT,CASSEVAGTNEKLFF
TRBJ2-7,NA,TRBV4-3,TRBD1,TGCGCCAGCAGCCAAGGACAGGGCATCTCCTACGAGCAGTACTTC,CASSQGQGISYEQYF
TRBJ1-2,NA,TRBV7-2,NA,TGTGCCAGCAGCTTGACTCCACTGACAGTTTCAGGCTACACCTTC,CASSLTPLTVSGYTF
TRBJ2-1,once,TRBV7-3,TRBD2,TGTGCCAGCAGCTCAACTAGCGGGGGGCACAATGAGCAGTTCTTC,CASSSTSGGHNEQFF
TRBJ2-2,NA,TRBV9,NA,TGTGCCAGCAGCGTGCCCCTTGGGGCCCCGAACACCGGGGAGCTGTTTTTT,CASSVPLGAPNTGELFF
TRBJ1-1,NA,TRBV7-2,NA,TGTGCCAGCAGCTTAGCGGCGGTGGAGAACACTGAAGCTTTCTTT,CASSLAAVENTEAFF
TRBJ1-1,NA,TRBV5-1,TRBD1,TGCGCCAGCAGCTCGAACAGGGGCGTGAACACTGAAGCTTTCTTT,CASSSNRGVNTEAFF
TRBJ2-5,NA,TRBV7-2,TRBD2,TGTGCCAGCAGCCAAGCCCCGGGACTAGGCCAAGAGACCCAGTACTTC,CASSQAPGLGQETQYF
TRBJ1-1,NA,TRBV5-1,TRBD1,TGCGCCAGCAGCTTGTTGGGACAGGGAATTACTGAAGCTTTCTTT,CASSLLGQGITEAFF
TRBJ2-4,NA,TRBV6-5,TRBD2,TGTGCCAGCAGGGAGCGGGAGATTCAGTACTTC,CASREREIQYF
TRBJ1-6,NA,TRBV6-6,NA,TGTGCCAGCTACAGATTAAATTCACCCCTCCACTTT,CASYRLNSPLHF
TRBJ1-5,NA,TRBV5-1,NA,TGCGCCAGCAGCTTGTTAGGGGGCAATCAGCCCCAGCATTTT,CASSLLGGNQPQHF
TRBJ2-4,NA,TRBV5-6,NA,TGTGCCAGCAGCCGGGATGAAAACATTCAGTACTTC,CASSRDENIQYF
TRBJ1-1,NA,TRBV5-1,NA,TGCGCCAGCAGCTTGGCCAGGATGAACACTGAAGCTTTCTTT,CASSLARMNTEAFF
TRBJ2-3,NA,TRBV9,TRBD2,TGTGCCAGCAGCGTAGCTGGGGGACTAGCGCGCGATACGCAGTATTTT,CASSVAGGLARDTQYF
TRBJ2-1,NA,TRBV5-4,TRBD1,TGTGCCAGCAGCGTACAGGGGTCTGGTGAGCAGTTCTTC,CASSVQGSGEQFF
TRBJ2-5,NA,TRBV6-5,NA,TGTGCCAGCAGTCCATCAAGGGGGACCCAGTACTTC,CASSPSRGTQYF
TRBJ2-2,NA,TRBV18,TRBD2,TGTGCCAGCTCACAAGGACTAGCGGACACCGGGGAGCTGTTTTTT,CASSQGLADTGELFF
TRBJ2-3,NA,TRBV28,NA,TGTGCCAGCAGTTCGACAGGTTCGGGGTCAGATACGCAGTATTTT,CASSSTGSGSDTQYF
TRBJ2-7,few,TRBV7-2,TRBD1,TGTGCCAGCAGCCTCTTTGAGGGGGCCACGGAGCAGTACTTC,CASSLFEGATEQYF